These 32 T cell receptor beta chains were sequenced from one sample in a study of sequential checkpoint blockade in melanoma. The treatment is: randomized to nivolumab then ipilimumab (arm A) or the reverse (arm B). Measured with immunoSEQ multiplex PCR; TCRdb has only the in-frame clones, and not every one. The profile covers under 25,000 clones, with approximately 70% appearing a single time and around 20% taken by the ten largest. The sequences come from CD8+ T cells sorted from blood (inferred from file names), collected from a patient given nivolumab and ipilimumab in sequence. These receptors were obtained from a human donor with melanoma.

CDR3 nucleotides: TGTGCCAGCAGCCCTCAGGGGAGTAGCGACGAGCAGTACTTC. Its translation is CASSPQGSSDEQYF. This chain links TRBV9 with TRBJ2-7, with D tentatively TRBD1 (6 bases). V was trimmed by 4 bases and J by 5 bases, leaving 16 bases between them. CDR1 is SGDLS and CDR2 is YYNGEE in the germline V gene. The CDR3 totals 14 residues.

This rearrangement joins TRBV2 to TRBJ1-5; D might be TRBD1 (5 bases). Germline V gene sequence: CDR1 SNHLY, CDR2 FYNNEI. The CDR3 sequence is 15 residues long. The V end was cut by 4 bases, the J end by 4 bases, with 14 bases between. CDR3 DNA: TGTGCCAGCAGTGTTCTGGGACTCTTAAATCAGCCCCAGCATTTT. It is translated as CASSVLGLLNQPQHF.

As regards this clone: One end of the junction varies from germline; a read error may be responsible. CDR3 loop: CASSWTSGSPHEQFF. In DNA, the CDR3 is TGTGCTAGCAGCTGGACTAGCGGGAGCCCCCATGAGCAGTTCTTC. The chain carries TRBV7-7 and TRBJ2-1; 13 bases fit TRBD2. Per germline, CDR1 SSHAT and CDR2 FNYEAQ (reference sequence). The CDR3 length is 15 residues.

This clone turned up a few times. The chain carries TRBV7-2 and TRBJ1-2, with D possibly being TRBD1 (5 bases). This CDR3 is 16 amino acids long. Germline CDR1 reads SGHTA; CDR2 reads FQGNSA. The ends were cut back, 0 bases at V and 4 bases at J, with 15 bases in the middle. CDR3 protein: CASSLASGRDSYGYTF. Here the CDR3 DNA reads TGTGCCAGCAGCTTAGCGAGCGGGAGGGACTCCTATGGCTACACCTTC. Complete variable domain (other parts from reference TRBV7-2 and TRBJ1-2): GAGVSQSPSNKVTEKGKDVELRCDPISGHTALYWYRQSLGQGLEFLIYFQGNSAPDKSGLPSDRFSAERTGGSVSTLTIQRTQQEDSAVYLCASSLASGRDSYGYTFGSGTRLTVV.

The chain carries TRBV9 and TRBJ2-6; tentative D call: TRBD2 (5 bases). The CDR3 has 17 residues. Germline CDR1 is SGDLS and CDR2 is YYNGEE. Between the trimmed V and J ends, which lost 2 bases and 1 base, there was a span of 13 bases. The CDR3 region has the DNA TGTGCCAGCAGCGTCCCCCGAACGGGGTCTGGGGCCAACGTCCTGACTTTC. Translated, it gives CASSVPRTGSGANVLTF.

The chain has TRBV7-3 and TRBJ2-3; TRBD2 is a possible D gene (5 bases). The CDR3 contains 15 residues. Per germline, CDR1 SGHTA and CDR2 FQGTGA. V shed 2 bases and J shed 5 bases, with 14 bases lying between them. CDR3 sequence reads: CASSLVLAPGDTQYF. The CDR3 coding sequence is TGTGCCAGCAGCTTAGTCCTAGCCCCGGGAGATACGCAGTATTTT.

The table lists this clone with a count of one. V usage is TRBV30 and J usage is TRBJ2-7; D may be TRBD1 (5 bases). Germline V gene sequence: CDR1 GTSNPN, CDR2 SVGIG (reference sequence). V lost 0 bases, J lost 10 bases, and 16 bases lay in between. This CDR3 has 13 amino acids. CDR3 DNA: TGTGCCTGGAGTGTAGACTTCAGACAGCCTCAGTACTTC. This sequence encodes CAWSVDFRQPQYF.

The gene calls are TRBV16 and TRBJ1-1; D may be TRBD1 (6 bases). The CDR3 is made up of 17 amino acids. V was cut by 2 bases and J by 5 bases, with 21 bases left in between. Germline CDR1 reads KGHSY; CDR2 reads FQNENV. The CDR3 spells CASSQIANRERETEAFF. The CDR3 coding sequence is TGTGCCAGCAGCCAAATCGCTAACAGGGAGAGGGAAACTGAAGCTTTCTTT.

The chain has TRBV18 and TRBJ1-4, with TRBD1 matching 7 bases. Germline-derived CDR1 and CDR2 are KGHSH and LQKENI. The CDR3 is 15 residues long. V lost 0 bases to trimming and J lost 5 bases; unmatched junction nucleotides: 3. The CDR3 region is CASSPPGQMNEKLFF. The CDR3 DNA is TGTGCCAGCTCACCACCGGGACAGATGAATGAAAAACTGTTTTTT.

The chain has TRBV9 and TRBJ2-6; TRBD1 matches at 9 bases. Per germline, CDR1 SGDLS and CDR2 YYNGEE. Trimming removed 4 bases from V and 0 bases from J; junction bases left unmatched: 5. The CDR3 is 17 amino acids. This CDR3 is CASSRGQGSSGANVLTF. The CDR3 DNA sequence: TGTGCCAGCAGCAGAGGACAGGGGAGCTCTGGGGCCAACGTCCTGACTTTC. Looking up the rest from reference TRBV9 and TRBJ2-6 gives the full variable domain: DSGVTQTPKHLITATGQRVTLRCSPRSGDLSVYWYQQSLDQGLQFLIQYYNGEERAKGNILERFSAQQFPDLHSELNLSSLELGDSALYFCASSRGQGSSGANVLTFGAGSRLTVL.

Details on this clone: Sequence at one end of the junction differs from germline and may be a read error. The gene calls are TRBV4-1 and TRBJ1-5; D gene uncertain. The germline V gene has CDR1 MGHRA and CDR2 YSYEKL. The CDR3 length is 17 residues. The chain's CDR3 is CASSQAFNGESKQPQHF. The CDR3 coding sequence is TGCGCCAGCAGCCAAGCCTTTAACGGGGAAAGCAAGCAGCCCCAGCATTTT.

This clone has a single count. J is TRBJ2-1 and V is TRBV6-5; a possible D gene is TRBD1 (5 bases). This CDR3 has 14 residues. Germline CDR1 is MNHEY and CDR2 is SVGAGI. V dropped 8 bases and J dropped 0 bases, with 11 bases sitting between them. The CDR3 spells CASGHRGSYNEQFF. The CDR3 bases are TGTGCCAGCGGACACAGAGGCTCCTACAATGAGCAGTTCTTC.

V and J are TRBV5-6 and TRBJ1-5; TRBD1 might be the D (5 bases). Germline V CDR1 and CDR2: SGHDT, YYEEEE. V lost 1 base and J 6 bases, leaving 8 bases between the germline ends. This CDR3 has 13 residues. Here the CDR3 DNA reads TGTGCCAGCAGCTTGTCGGGGGGTCAGCCCCAGCATTTT. Translated: CASSLSGGQPQHF.

The rearrangement uses TRBV28 and TRBJ2-7, with 10 bases lining up with TRBD2. CDR1 is MDHEN and CDR2 is SYDVKM in the germline V gene. The CDR3 runs 16 residues. V dropped 4 bases and J dropped 2; count of bases not matched to a gene: 8. The CDR3: CASSSIRTSGTYEQYF. CDR3 nucleotide sequence: TGTGCCAGCAGTTCAATCCGGACTAGCGGTACCTACGAGCAGTACTTC.

This clone showed up just once. This sequence joins TRBV18 and TRBJ1-1, with D unresolved. This CDR3 region has 13 residues. Trimming removed 2 bases from V and 5 bases from J, with 9 bases in between. Germline V gives CDR1 KGHSH, CDR2 LQKENI. The CDR3 here is CASSPSLGTEAFF. The CDR3 region has the DNA TGTGCCAGCTCACCATCTCTCGGGACTGAAGCTTTCTTT.

This rearrangement joins TRBV18 to TRBJ2-7; D is possibly TRBD1 (6 bases). The CDR3 is 16 residues long. The V gene's germline CDR1 is KGHSH and CDR2 LQKENI. V lost 5 bases and J lost 3, with 20 bases in between. CDR3 loop: CASSKLGQTQVYEQYF. For the CDR3, the DNA is TGTGCCAGCTCAAAGCTCGGACAGACCCAAGTCTACGAGCAGTACTTC.

V gene TRBV7-2 combines with J gene TRBJ2-7; 10 bases line up with TRBD2. CDR3 size: 15 residues. V lost 5 bases to trimming and J lost 3 bases; unmatched junction nucleotides: 7. The germline CDR1 and CDR2 sequences are SGHTA and FQGNSA. This chain's CDR3 is CASSDPLAGNYEQYF. The CDR3 nucleotides are TGTGCCAGCAGCGATCCACTAGCGGGAAACTACGAGCAGTACTTC.

This clone was detected once. The chain employs TRBV5-6 and TRBJ2-3; 14 nucleotides agree with TRBD2. Trimming at V came to 0 bases and at J to 6 bases, leaving 12 bases not matched to a gene. There are 19 residues in the CDR3. CDR1 is SGHDT, CDR2 YYEEEE, per germline. CDR3: CASSLEWGLAGVGLDTQYF. CDR3 DNA sequence: TGTGCCAGCAGCTTGGAGTGGGGACTAGCGGGAGTTGGCCTCGATACGCAGTATTTT.

V usage is TRBV27 and J usage is TRBJ2-5; D unclear. The J call is uncertain, as TRBJ2-7 better fits the DNA end. Per the germline V gene, CDR1 is MNHEY and CDR2 is SMNVEV (reference sequence). The length of the CDR3 is 11 residues. The CDR3 is CASGSHYEQYF. For the CDR3, the DNA is TGTGCCAGCGGATCGCACTACGAGCAGTACTTC.

This clone has just one count. V is TRBV28 and J is TRBJ1-5, with D maybe TRBD1 (6 bases). This CDR3 contains 15 residues. Trimming took 5 bases from V and 0 from J, leaving 11 bases between them. The V gene's germline CDR1 is MDHEN and CDR2 SYDVKM. CDR3 sequence (DNA): TGTGCCAGCAGTAGAGACAGGTATAGCAATCAGCCCCAGCATTTT. This gives the protein CASSRDRYSNQPQHF.

This clone was found once. The rearrangement joins TRBV4-2 to TRBJ1-1; D possibly corresponds to TRBD1 (6 bases). This CDR3 is built from 13 residues. Germline V gene lookup returns CDR1 LGHNA and CDR2 YNFKEQ. V lost 5 bases to trimming and J lost 7 bases, with 14 bases between them. The DNA for the CDR3 is TGTGCCAGCAGCACACAGGGAGCACGTGAAGCTTTCTTT. Its protein product is CASSTQGAREAFF.

V and J are TRBV5-6 and TRBJ2-1; 7 bases align to TRBD2. The germline gives CDR1 SGHDT, CDR2 YYEEEE. The CDR3 totals 16 residues. The J segment lost 2 bases and the V segment lost 0 bases, leaving 5 bases of the junction unmatched. CDR3 sequence reads: CASSLGTRPTYNEQFF. The DNA for the CDR3 is TGTGCCAGCAGCTTGGGGACTAGGCCGACCTACAATGAGCAGTTCTTC.

By sample share, this clone is medium-sized. The chain combines TRBV5-1 with TRBJ2-1; 11 nucleotides agree with TRBD2. This CDR3 spans 16 amino acids. With 4 bases clipped from V and 8 bases from J, the junction kept 11 bases outside the gene matches. In germline, CDR1 is SGHRS, CDR2 YFSETQ. The CDR3 region is CASSPIAGGPGHEQFF. The CDR3 DNA reads TGCGCCAGCAGCCCAATAGCGGGGGGGCCTGGCCATGAGCAGTTCTTC.

The chain carries TRBV7-2 and TRBJ2-1; 7 bases are shared with TRBD2. Trimming cost V 3 bases and J 4 bases; bases outside gene matches: 12. The CDR3 has 17 amino acids. CDR1 is SGHTA and CDR2 is FQGNSA in the germline V gene. CDR3 nucleotides: TGTGCCAGCAGCTTTCGCCTTAGGGACTACTCTTACAATGAGCAGTTCTTC. This translates into CASSFRLRDYSYNEQFF.

V usage is TRBV7-6 and J usage is TRBJ2-5; no clear D gene. The J call may be mistaken, given a closer DNA end match to TRBJ2-7. The CDR3 totals 11 residues. Germline CDR1 reads SGHVS; CDR2 reads FNYEAQ. CDR3 sequence (DNA): TGTGCCAGCAGCTTAGATTACGAGCAGTACTTC. Translation gives CASSLDYEQYF.

This clone was seen only a few times. The chain is built from TRBV5-8 and TRBJ1-1; D not resolved. The CDR3 covers 13 residues. Germline CDR1 and CDR2: SGHTS and YDEGEE. Trimming removed 2 bases at V and 0 bases at J, with 5 bases between. The DNA of the CDR3 is TGTGCCAGCAGCTTATATTTGAACACTGAAGCTTTCTTT. Translating it yields CASSLYLNTEAFF.

CDR3 in amino acids: CASSLDRDRPVETQYF. DNA of the CDR3: TGCGCCAGCAGCTTGGATAGGGACAGGCCGGTGGAGACCCAGTACTTC. The chain recombines TRBV5-1 with TRBJ2-5; 8 bases align to TRBD1. V gave up 0 bases and J gave up 5 bases; unmatched junction bases: 9. Per the germline V gene, CDR1 is SGHRS and CDR2 is YFSETQ. The CDR3 contains 16 residues.

This rearrangement joins TRBV5-1 to TRBJ1-1; D is perhaps TRBD1 (5 bases). This CDR3 comprises 16 residues. CDR1 and CDR2 (germline): SGHRS, YFSETQ. V lost 0 bases and J 0 bases, leaving 12 bases between the germline ends. CDR3 residues: CASSLAWAGMNTEAFF. The DNA of the CDR3 is TGCGCCAGCAGCTTGGCCTGGGCAGGGATGAACACTGAAGCTTTCTTT.

The chain carries TRBV11-2 and TRBJ1-5, with 9 bases lining up with TRBD1. Germline V gives CDR1 SGHAT, CDR2 FQNNGV. The CDR3 has 14 amino acids. J lost 2 bases, V lost 10 bases, and 6 bases had no gene match. CDR3 bases: TGTGCCAAAACAGGGGGCCGGTGCAATCAGCCCCAGCATTTT. Residues: CAKTGGRCNQPQHF.

The chain has TRBV4-3 and TRBJ2-5, with a possible D match to TRBD2 (6 bases). The CDR3 covers 14 residues. Trimming cost V 0 bases and J 3 bases, with 8 bases left between them. Looked up from germline, CDR1 is LGHNA and CDR2 is YSLEER. CDR3 sequence (DNA): TGCGCCAGCAGCCAAGATGGGGGGAAAGAGACCCAGTACTTC. This translates into CASSQDGGKETQYF.

The chain has TRBV4-1 and TRBJ1-1; the D gene is possibly TRBD1 (5 bases). The V end lost 4 bases, the J end lost 0 bases, and 6 bases lay between the germline ends. This CDR3 is 13 amino acids long. Germline V lookup: CDR1 MGHRA, CDR2 YSYEKL. CDR3 sequence: CASSPGLNTEAFF. The CDR3 nucleotides are TGCGCCAGCAGCCCAGGGCTGAACACTGAAGCTTTCTTT.

This chain links TRBV10-3 with TRBJ2-2; D not resolved. CDR1 is ENHRY, CDR2 SYGVKD, per germline. CDR3 size: 15 residues. Deletions cut 9 bases from V and 1 base from J, with 15 bases between. CDR3 protein: CAIPSRSRNTGELFF. The CDR3 DNA follows: TGTGCCATTCCTTCGAGGTCCAGGAACACCGGGGAGCTGTTTTTT.